The 27 T cell receptor beta chains given below trace back to one sample, sequenced in a study of CD8 T cells in Susac syndrome. Random hexamers served to reverse transcribe about 0.45 to 1 ug RNA. TCRdb reanalysed the immunoSEQ multiplex PCR reads using MiXCR and keeps one entry per CDR3 protein. Here the sample spans 210,000 or so distinct CDR3 sequences, 80% to 95% being singletons. Sequencing used CD8+ T cells from PBMCs. The receptor source for this set is a human donor with multiple sclerosis.

This chain uses TRBV12-3 or TRBV12-4 with TRBJ2-5; 7 bases match TRBD1. CDR3 length: 14 amino acids. V shed 3 bases, J shed 8 bases, and the junction held 9 bases outside the gene matches. The CDR3 DNA sequence: TGTGCCAGCAGTTTTGGGACAGTCTCTAGCACCCAGTACTTC. This sequence encodes CASSFGTVSSTQYF.

The chain combines TRBV13 with TRBJ1-1, with D perhaps TRBD1 (6 bases). The CDR3 length is 12 residues. Germline CDR1 PRHDT, CDR2 FYEKMQ (reference sequence). Trimming removed 5 bases at V and 4 bases at J, with 8 bases between. The CDR3 coding sequence is TGTGCCAGCAGCAGGGACATCACTGAAGCTTTCTTT. Translated, it gives CASSRDITEAFF.

The chain recombines TRBV2 with TRBJ1-2; 9 bases fit TRBD1. The germline V gene encodes CDR1 SNHLY and CDR2 FYNNEI. V lost 4 bases to trimming and J lost 4 bases; unmatched junction nucleotides: 4. This CDR3 is 14 amino acids long. CDR3 coding DNA: TGTGCCAGCAGTGTTGGACAGGGGTTCTATGGCTACACCTTC. Its protein product is CASSVGQGFYGYTF.

The chain has TRBV5-1 and TRBJ2-2; 10 positions agree with TRBD1. Germline trimming cut 4 bases from V and 4 bases from J; bases unmatched to any gene: 7. Per germline, CDR1 SGHRS and CDR2 YFSETQ. This CDR3 has 16 residues. This chain's CDR3 is CASSNRDRGRTGELFF. The CDR3 nucleotides are TGCGCCAGCAGCAACCGGGACAGGGGCCGCACCGGGGAGCTGTTTTTT. The variable domain in full, completed from reference TRBV5-1 and TRBJ2-2, reads KAGVTQTPRYLIKTRGQQVTLSCSPISGHRSVSWYQQTPGQGLQFLFEYFSETQRNKGNFPGRFSGRQFSNSRSEMNVSTLELGDSALYLCASSNRDRGRTGELFFGEGSRLTVL.

V gene TRBV14 combines with J gene TRBJ2-2; no definite D call. Trimming took off 5 bases at V and 1 base at J, with 5 bases between the two ends. The germline gives CDR1 SGHDN, CDR2 FVKESK. The CDR3 covers 13 residues. Written as DNA, the CDR3 is TGTGCCAGCAGCGATTTGAACACCGGGGAGCTGTTTTTT. Translation gives CASSDLNTGELFF.

In this sample, this clonotype turned up once. The chain couples TRBV7-9 to TRBJ1-2, with 8 bases that match TRBD1. Per the germline V gene, CDR1 is SEHNR and CDR2 is FQNEAQ (reference sequence). CDR3 length equals 19 residues. V was clipped by 5 bases and J by 4 bases; unmatched bases: 21. This chain's CDR3 is CASSHLIPGQEVVSYGYTF. CDR3 DNA sequence: TGTGCCAGCAGCCACCTGATCCCGGGACAGGAGGTAGTTAGCTATGGCTACACCTTC.

The chain carries TRBV6-6 and TRBJ2-2, with 9 bases aligning to TRBD2. V lost 2 bases, J lost 6 bases, and 4 bases stayed unmatched. The CDR3 spans 15 residues. CDR1 and CDR2 from the germline V gene are MNHNY and SVGAGI (reference sequence). The CDR3 coding sequence is TGTGCCAGCAGTTACGGCGGGGGGGCCCCCGGGGAGCTGTTTTTT. It yields the protein CASSYGGGAPGELFF.

The chain carries TRBV20-1 and TRBJ2-5, with a possible D match to TRBD2 (5 bases). Germline V lookup: CDR1 DFQATT, CDR2 SNEGSKA (reference sequence). This CDR3 spans 14 amino acids. Deletions cut 0 bases from V and 1 base from J, with 9 bases between. The CDR3 DNA sequence: TGCAGTGCTAGAGAATGGCGGGTCCAAGAGACCCAGTACTTC. Translation: CSAREWRVQETQYF.

This chain links TRBV15 with TRBJ2-7, with TRBD1 matching over 7 bases. V dropped 0 bases and J dropped 2; count of bases not matched to a gene: 4. This CDR3 has 15 amino acids. Germline V gene data show CDR1 as LNHNV and CDR2 as YYDKDF (reference sequence). The CDR3 here is CATSRDRQGAYEQYF. CDR3 DNA: TGTGCCACCAGCAGAGATCGACAGGGCGCCTACGAGCAGTACTTC.

This sequence joins TRBV2 and TRBJ2-1; D is undetermined. Trimming cost V 7 bases and J 7 bases, with 11 bases left between them. The germline V gene encodes CDR1 SNHLY and CDR2 FYNNEI. CDR3 length: 12 amino acids. CDR3 region: CASTPGWNEQFF. The CDR3, as DNA: TGTGCCAGCACCCCGGGTTGGAATGAGCAGTTCTTC.

The CDR3 loop is CASSYSFPRRGSGANVLTF. For the CDR3, the DNA is TGTGCCAGCAGTTACTCTTTCCCCCGACGGGGCTCTGGGGCCAACGTCCTGACTTTC. This chain links TRBV6-5 with TRBJ2-6; a possible D gene is TRBD2 (5 bases). The CDR3 sequence is 19 residues long. The germline CDR1 and CDR2 sequences are MNHEY and SVGAGI. V dropped 0 bases and J dropped 0 bases, with 15 bases sitting between them.

This chain uses TRBV2 with TRBJ1-1, with D hard to call. The germline CDR1 and CDR2 sequences are SNHLY and FYNNEI. Between the trimmed V and J ends, which lost 1 base and 8 bases, there was a span of 11 bases. The CDR3 spans 13 residues. CDR3 bases: TGTGCCAGCAGTGAAGGGGTAAGGAAGGAAGCTTTCTTT. Its translation is CASSEGVRKEAFF.

J is TRBJ1-1 and V is TRBV2, with 8 bases identical to TRBD1. V dropped 7 bases and J dropped 0; count of bases not matched to a gene: 7. This CDR3 is 15 amino acids long. Germline V CDR1 and CDR2: SNHLY, FYNNEI. CDR3 DNA sequence: TGTGCCAGCATGCAGACAGGGGCATTGAACACTGAAGCTTTCTTT. This encodes CASMQTGALNTEAFF.

This sequence joins TRBV30 and TRBJ1-4, with D possibly being TRBD1 (5 bases). The CDR3 extends over 14 amino acids. Trimming left V 3 bases short and J 8 bases short, with 16 bases between. CDR1 is GTSNPN and CDR2 is SVGIG in the germline V gene (reference sequence). The CDR3 nucleotides are TGTGCCTGGAGGGCTTATGGGGCGGAGGAAAAACTGTTTTTT. This sequence encodes CAWRAYGAEEKLFF.

The rearrangement links TRBV19 to TRBJ2-3, with TRBD2 as a possible D gene (6 bases). Trimming pared 0 bases from V and 4 bases from J, leaving 14 bases between. Germline V CDR1 and CDR2: LNHDA, SQIVND (reference sequence). The CDR3 loop spans 16 amino acids. This CDR3 reads CASSIDLGLTSDTQYF. As DNA, the CDR3 is TGTGCCAGTAGTATAGACCTGGGACTGACTTCAGATACGCAGTATTTT.

The chain combines TRBV29-1 with TRBJ2-6; D possibly matches TRBD1 or TRBD2 (5 bases each). CDR1 SQVTM and CDR2 ANQGSEA come from the germline V gene. Trimming left V 7 bases short and J 0 bases short, with 16 bases between. The CDR3 spans 16 residues. In nucleotides, the CDR3 is TGCAGCGGATCAGGGAGAAAGGACTCTGGGGCCAACGTCCTGACTTTC. Encoded protein: CSGSGRKDSGANVLTF. Drawing the rest from reference TRBV29-1 and TRBJ2-6, the complete variable domain is SAVISQKPSRDICQRGTSLTIQCQVDSQVTMMFWYRQQPGQSLTLIATANQGSEATYESGFVIDKFPISRPNLTFSTLTVSNMSPEDSSIYLCSGSGRKDSGANVLTFGAGSRLTVL.

The chain uses TRBV7-9 and TRBJ1-2; 7 nucleotides align to TRBD1. Germline V gives CDR1 SEHNR, CDR2 FQNEAQ (reference sequence). V shed 1 base and J 3 bases; nucleotides not matched to a gene: 2. This CDR3 contains 14 residues. CDR3 nucleotides: TGTGCCAGCAGCTTAGGAGGGGGCTACTATGGCTACACCTTC. This translates into CASSLGGGYYGYTF. The full variable domain, rest sourced from reference TRBV7-9 and TRBJ1-2, is DTGVSQNPRHKITKRGQNVTFRCDPISEHNRLYWYRQTLGQGPEFLTYFQNEAQLEKSRLLSDRFSAERPKGSFSTLEIQRTEQGDSAMYLCASSLGGGYYGYTFGSGTRLTVV.

The V call is TRBV5-1, the J call TRBJ2-7, with 8 bases lining up with TRBD1. Germline V gene data show CDR1 as SGHRS and CDR2 as YFSETQ. V dropped 0 bases and J dropped 6; count of bases not matched to a gene: 8. This CDR3 has 15 residues. The CDR3 DNA follows: TGCGCCAGCAGCTTGGGGCAGGGGGCTCGCGTCGAGCAGTACTTC. This translates into CASSLGQGARVEQYF. The variable domain in full, with the rest retrieved from reference TRBV5-1 and TRBJ2-7, is KAGVTQTPRYLIKTRGQQVTLSCSPISGHRSVSWYQQTPGQGLQFLFEYFSETQRNKGNFPGRFSGRQFSNSRSEMNVSTLELGDSALYLCASSLGQGARVEQYFGPGTRLTVT.

The chain recombines TRBV29-1 with TRBJ2-4; D is possibly TRBD2 (5 bases). Germline values: CDR1 SQVTM, CDR2 ANQGSEA. The CDR3 is 21 residues long. Between the trimmed V and J ends, which lost 0 bases and 7 bases, there was a span of 34 bases. The CDR3 reads CSVEDLRATRSGTGELNIQYF. In nucleotides, the CDR3 is TGCAGCGTTGAAGATTTGCGCGCGACCAGATCTGGAACTGGGGAGTTGAACATTCAGTACTTC.

With respect to this clonotype: A read error may account for a junction end that differs from germline. The rearrangement joins TRBV7-7 to TRBJ2-6; D not certain. This CDR3 has 14 residues. The germline CDR1 and CDR2 sequences are SSHAT and FNYEAQ (reference sequence). CDR3 DNA sequence: TGTGCTAGCAGCCCCTACCGTGGGGCCAACGTCCTGACTTTC. Amino acid sequence: CASSPYRGANVLTF.

The V call is TRBV5-6, the J call TRBJ1-6, with a weak D call TRBD1 (5 bases). V lost 4 bases and J lost 6, with 17 bases in between. This CDR3 spans 16 amino acids. Germline values: CDR1 SGHDT, CDR2 YYEEEE. Written as DNA, the CDR3 is TGTGCCAGCAGCCAGACCAGGACACCTTTTAATTCACCCCTCCACTTT. Translating gives CASSQTRTPFNSPLHF.

V and J are TRBV20-1 and TRBJ1-5, with D perhaps matching TRBD1 (6 bases). Germline V gene sequence: CDR1 DFQATT, CDR2 SNEGSKA (reference sequence). V was cut by 3 bases and J by 0 bases, with 15 bases left in between. The CDR3 covers 16 residues. DNA of the CDR3: TGCAGTGCTAGCAGGACAGCTTTTTATAGCAATCAGCCCCAGCATTTT. Amino acid sequence: CSASRTAFYSNQPQHF.

The genes are TRBV9 and TRBJ2-2; the match to TRBD2 covers 7 bases. Germline CDR1 SGDLS, CDR2 YYNGEE. J was trimmed by 7 bases and V by 0 bases; bases with no gene match: 9. The CDR3 length is 16 residues. CDR3 DNA: TGTGCCAGCAGCGTAGAGGAGGGAGGGCCAAACGGGGAGCTGTTTTTT. It yields the protein CASSVEEGGPNGELFF.

The genes are TRBV11-2 and TRBJ2-1; D is unresolved. The CDR3 covers 16 residues. Looked up from germline, CDR1 is SGHAT and CDR2 is FQNNGV. Trimming removed 1 base from V and 2 bases from J, with 12 bases in between. CDR3 coding DNA: TGTGCCAGCAGCTTAGGACTCCTAATAACCTACAATGAGCAGTTCTTC. Translation gives CASSLGLLITYNEQFF.

The chain combines TRBV15 with TRBJ2-3; 9 bases are a match to TRBD1. Trimming at V came to 5 bases and at J to 5 bases, leaving 11 bases not matched to a gene. This CDR3 comprises 16 residues. CDR1 LNHNV and CDR2 YYDKDF come from the germline V gene (reference sequence). The CDR3 spells CATSEGQGPDQDTQYF. The DNA for the CDR3 is TGTGCCACCAGCGAAGGACAGGGGCCAGATCAAGATACGCAGTATTTT.

The chain employs TRBV7-3 and TRBJ2-2; the D is unclear. This CDR3 region has 12 residues. V shed 4 bases and J shed 6 bases, with 6 bases lying between them. Germline assignment: CDR1 SGHTA and CDR2 FQGTGA. The CDR3 sequence is CASSSRPGELFF. CDR3 sequence (DNA): TGTGCCAGCAGCTCACGACCCGGGGAGCTGTTTTTT.

This rearrangement joins TRBV5-1 to TRBJ2-5; tentative D call: TRBD2 (5 bases). The CDR3 totals 15 residues. Trimming cost V 0 bases and J 5 bases, with 14 bases left between them. In germline, CDR1 is SGHRS, CDR2 YFSETQ. CDR3 sequence reads: CASSLAGLKVETQYF. CDR3 sequence (DNA): TGCGCCAGCAGCTTGGCCGGACTTAAGGTGGAGACCCAGTACTTC.